The present entry profiles one TCR beta chain with its context. This sample is part of a study of cytomegalovirus exposure and HLA in healthy donors. The primer mix had 60 Vbeta and 13 Jbeta primers. Repertoires were generated with immunoSEQ multiplex PCR, while TCRdb's copy carries only in-frame clones and drops some. The sample holds roughly 82,000 clones, around 70% seen once. The CDR3 runs to 11 residues. The germline V gene has CDR1 SGDLS and CDR2 YYNGEE. Unmatched junction bases numbered 0, after V lost 7 bases and J lost 5 bases. The sequenced sample consisted of PBMCs. The chain carries TRBV9 and TRBJ1-2; 9 bases fit TRBD1. This TCR was recovered from a woman aged 40 to 55 in good health and CMV-seropositive. The CDR3 region is CASGTGYGYTF. The CDR3 DNA reads TGTGCCAGCGGGACAGGGTATGGCTACACCTTC.